The 14 T cell receptor beta chains below all came from one sample that was sequenced in a study of T cell responses to AZD1222 COVID-19 vaccine. Some clones are missing from TCRdb's copy, which holds only in-frame ones; the method was immunoSEQ multiplex PCR. The data hold about 120,000 clones, with roughly 87% observed a single time. This specimen was peripheral blood, taken on day 0 of MenACWY control vaccination. These receptors were obtained from an adult in good health.

V and J are TRBV7-2 and TRBJ1-2, with unresolved D. CDR3 length equals 16 residues. Trimming removed 1 base at V and 8 bases at J, with 20 bases between. The germline V gene has CDR1 SGHTA and CDR2 FQGNSA. The CDR3 DNA is TGTGCCAGCAGCTTAGGAACTCCGACCCGGGTTGGGGGCTACACCTTC. Residues: CASSLGTPTRVGGYTF.

The chain couples TRBV7-6 to TRBJ1-1, with a possible D match to TRBD1 (6 bases). The CDR3 has 13 residues. Germline CDR1 reads SGHVS; CDR2 reads FNYEAQ. V gave up 6 bases and J gave up 2 bases, with 10 bases separating them. DNA for the CDR3: TGTGCCAGCAGGCAGGGGTTAAACACTGAAGCTTTCTTT. Encoded protein: CASRQGLNTEAFF.

This chain uses TRBV6-5 with TRBJ1-6; 9 bases map to TRBD1. There are 15 residues in the CDR3. CDR1 and CDR2 (germline): MNHEY, SVGAGI. The ends lost 0 bases at V and 10 bases at J; junction bases unmatched: 4. The CDR3, as DNA: TGTGCCAGCAGTTACTCCGGGACAGGGTTGTCACCCCTCCACTTT. Residues: CASSYSGTGLSPLHF.

This clone has a single count. The rearrangement links TRBV28 to TRBJ1-4; D possibly corresponds to TRBD1 (5 bases). The CDR3 covers 13 residues. The V end was cut by 6 bases, the J end by 8 bases, with 13 bases between. Germline CDR1 is MDHEN and CDR2 is SYDVKM. The CDR3 sequence is CASRRDSSEKLFF. CDR3 DNA sequence: TGTGCCAGCAGAAGGGACTCCAGCGAAAAACTGTTTTTT.

The rearrangement joins TRBV9 to TRBJ1-3; D is undetermined. The CDR3 is 14 residues long. Per germline, CDR1 SGDLS and CDR2 YYNGEE. Deletions cut 0 bases from V and 0 bases from J, with 4 bases between. CDR3 amino acids: CASSVDGSGNTIYF. The CDR3 DNA reads as TGTGCCAGCAGCGTAGACGGCTCTGGAAACACCATATATTTT.

This clone is a singleton in its sample. CDR3: CASSPARSGGTGELFF. The CDR3 region has the DNA TGTGCCAGCAGCCCAGCCCGGAGCGGGGGCACCGGGGAGCTGTTTTTT. The chain has TRBV27 and TRBJ2-2; 8 bases are shared with TRBD2. This CDR3 is built from 16 residues. V shed 6 bases and J 4 bases; nucleotides not matched to a gene: 10. CDR1 is MNHEY and CDR2 is SMNVEV in the germline V gene (reference sequence).

This clone has a single count. The chain's CDR3 is CASSPWTSGGLKGETQYF. The CDR3 DNA reads TGTGCCAGCAGCCCTTGGACTAGCGGGGGCCTAAAGGGGGAGACCCAGTACTTC. The chain combines TRBV14 with TRBJ2-5, with 13 bases that match TRBD2. J lost 5 bases, V lost 4 bases, and 13 bases had no gene match. Germline loops: CDR1 SGHDN, CDR2 FVKESK. CDR3 length equals 18 residues.

This clone was seen just once. J is TRBJ2-1 and V is TRBV7-9; 9 bases are a match to TRBD2. CDR1 and CDR2 (germline): SEHNR, FQNEAQ (reference sequence). V trimming: 4 bases; J trimming: 6 bases; junction bases outside the gene matches: 10. There are 16 residues in the CDR3. The CDR3 region has the DNA TGTGCCAGCAGCTCCCATTCAAGCGGGGGGCCCAATGAGCAGTTCTTC. This translates into CASSSHSSGGPNEQFF.

The chain links TRBV9 to TRBJ2-1, with D unresolved. Trimming removed 3 bases at V and 7 bases at J, with 14 bases between. Germline CDR1 reads SGDLS; CDR2 reads YYNGEE. The CDR3 covers 14 residues. The CDR3 nucleotides read TGTGCCAGCAGCGCCGTGATCAGTGGAAATGAGCAGTTCTTC. This gives the protein CASSAVISGNEQFF. Drawing the rest from reference TRBV9 and TRBJ2-1, the complete variable domain is DSGVTQTPKHLITATGQRVTLRCSPRSGDLSVYWYQQSLDQGLQFLIQYYNGEERAKGNILERFSAQQFPDLHSELNLSSLELGDSALYFCASSAVISGNEQFFGPGTRLTVL.

On this clone itself: This specimen includes other DNA sequences encoding the same CDR3. The chain links TRBV5-4 to TRBJ2-1; TRBD2 might be the D (7 bases). Germline V gene lookup returns CDR1 SGHNT and CDR2 YYREEE (reference sequence). The ends were cut back, 5 bases at V and 0 bases at J, with 18 bases in the middle. The CDR3 is 17 residues long. CDR3 loop: CASRPAGASYSYNEQFF. In nucleotides, the CDR3 is TGTGCCAGCAGGCCTGCGGGGGCCTCTTACTCCTACAATGAGCAGTTCTTC.

This chain joins TRBV27 and TRBJ2-1, with 10 bases lining up with TRBD2. The germline V gene has CDR1 MNHEY and CDR2 SMNVEV (reference sequence). Trimming at V came to 2 bases and at J to 3 bases, leaving 4 bases not matched to a gene. The CDR3 has 16 amino acids. The chain's CDR3 is CASSLGVAGGYNEQFF. Here the CDR3 DNA reads TGTGCCAGCAGTTTAGGGGTAGCGGGAGGCTACAATGAGCAGTTCTTC.

The chain is built from TRBV14 and TRBJ2-7; D is uncertain. The germline V gene has CDR1 SGHDN and CDR2 FVKESK. The ends were cut back, 3 bases at V and 1 base at J, with 7 bases in the middle. This CDR3 region has 13 residues. The CDR3 DNA reads TGTGCCAGCAGCCACAGTGGATCCTACGAGCAGTACTTC. Protein sequence: CASSHSGSYEQYF. The full variable domain, in which reference TRBV14 and TRBJ2-7 provide the parts outside the CDR3, is EAGVTQFPSHSVIEKGQTVTLRCDPISGHDNLYWYRRVMGKEIKFLLHFVKESKQDESGMPNNRFLAERTGGTYSTLKVQPAELEDSGVYFCASSHSGSYEQYFGPGTRLTVT.

The chain is built from TRBV23-1 and TRBJ2-7, with D perhaps matching TRBD1 (7 bases). Being an ORF, TRBV23-1 has a function that is uncertain. Trimming removed 0 bases from V and 2 bases from J, with 17 bases in between. The CDR3 runs 17 residues. In DNA form, the CDR3 reads TGCGCCAGCAGTCAATCTCGGGGAGGACAGGTGACCTACGAGCAGTACGTC. The encoded protein is CASSQSRGGQVTYEQYV.

The rearrangement links TRBV5-1 to TRBJ1-1; D is ambiguous. CDR3 length equals 15 residues. V lost 0 bases to trimming and J lost 3 bases, with 12 bases between them. Germline values: CDR1 SGHRS, CDR2 YFSETQ. The CDR3 sequence is CASSLAPSRDTEAFF. CDR3 coding DNA: TGCGCCAGCAGCTTGGCTCCTAGCCGGGACACTGAAGCTTTCTTT. The full variable domain, its missing parts supplied by reference TRBV5-1 and TRBJ1-1, is KAGVTQTPRYLIKTRGQQVTLSCSPISGHRSVSWYQQTPGQGLQFLFEYFSETQRNKGNFPGRFSGRQFSNSRSEMNVSTLELGDSALYLCASSLAPSRDTEAFFGQGTRLTVV.